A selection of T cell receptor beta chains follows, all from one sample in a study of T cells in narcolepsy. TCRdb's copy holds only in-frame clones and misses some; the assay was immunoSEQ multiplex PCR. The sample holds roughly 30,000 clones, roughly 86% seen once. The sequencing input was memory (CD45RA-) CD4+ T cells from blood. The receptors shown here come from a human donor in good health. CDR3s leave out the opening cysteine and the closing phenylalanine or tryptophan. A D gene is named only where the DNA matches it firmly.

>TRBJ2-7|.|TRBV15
ATSRDGWGEQY
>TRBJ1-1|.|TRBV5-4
ASSGGRTLDMNTEAF
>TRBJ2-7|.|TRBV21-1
ARPGRDRFYEQY
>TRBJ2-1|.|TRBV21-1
ASSKAGSSYNEQF
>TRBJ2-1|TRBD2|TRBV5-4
ASSFGLAGGSNEQF
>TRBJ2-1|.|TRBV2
ASSERISYNEQF
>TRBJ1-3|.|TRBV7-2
ASSLERSRGNTIY
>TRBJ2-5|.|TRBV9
ASSVGGETQY
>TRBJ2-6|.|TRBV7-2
ASSFAHTGANVLT
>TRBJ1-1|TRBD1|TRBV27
ASSLLQTGRGTEAF
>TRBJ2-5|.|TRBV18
ASSPLPQETQY
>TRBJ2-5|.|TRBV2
ASSEASLSFGETQY
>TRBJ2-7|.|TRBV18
ASSPTRGDEQY
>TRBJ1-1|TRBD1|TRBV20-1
SARDREDAF
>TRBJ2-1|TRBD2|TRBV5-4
ASSLAPSGGRNEQF
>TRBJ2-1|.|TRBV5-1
ASREAAGSGEQF
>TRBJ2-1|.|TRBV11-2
ASSLDSGSYNEQF
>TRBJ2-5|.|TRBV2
ASSEARGRETQY
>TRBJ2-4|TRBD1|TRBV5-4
ASSLAGGSPAKNIQY
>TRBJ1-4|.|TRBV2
ASSGQANEKLF
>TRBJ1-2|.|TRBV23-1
ASTPQAPYGYT
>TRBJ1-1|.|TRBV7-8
ASSHGGGGTEAF
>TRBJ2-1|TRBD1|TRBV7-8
ASSFSGTANSEQF
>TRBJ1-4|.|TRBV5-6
ASSFLTTDPLYNEKLF
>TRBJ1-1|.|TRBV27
ASSSQPNTEAF
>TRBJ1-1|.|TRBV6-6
ASKGAANTEAF